These 27 T cell receptor beta chains were all obtained from the same sample, sequenced in a study of CD8 T cells in ankylosing spondylitis. One entry per CDR3 protein results from TCRdb running MiXCR on the 5' RACE reads. The sample holds 310,000 or so distinct CDR3 sequences, 15% to 25% seen once. The sequenced sample was blood, either unsorted or a sorted T cell fraction (not recorded which). The origin of the receptors is a male donor with ankylosing spondylitis or in good health (not recorded which).

This CDR3 reads CASSLGQDPQYV. CDR3 sequence (DNA): TGCGCCAGCAGTCTTGGACAGGACCCACAGTACGTC. The chain links TRBV10-1 to TRBJ2-7; 7 bases match TRBD1. CDR3 size: 12 residues. Germline trimming cut 5 bases from V and 10 bases from J; bases unmatched to any gene: 8. Per germline, CDR1 WNHNN and CDR2 SYGVQD (reference sequence).

This chain joins TRBV11-2 and TRBJ2-1, with D tentatively TRBD1 (5 bases). CDR1 and CDR2 (germline): SGHAT, FQNNGV. The CDR3 is made up of 19 amino acids. V shed 5 bases and J shed 4 bases, with 27 bases lying between them. As DNA, the CDR3 is TGTGCCAGCAGCCCCTGGGGCCGACAAGGCAGAATCGGGTACAATGAGCAGTTCTTC. This encodes CASSPWGRQGRIGYNEQFF. The full variable domain, its missing parts supplied by reference TRBV11-2 and TRBJ2-1, is EAGVAQSPRYKIIEKRQSVAFWCNPISGHATLYWYQQILGQGPKLLIQFQNNGVVDDSQLPKDRFSAERLKGVDSTLKIQPAKLEDSAVYLCASSPWGRQGRIGYNEQFFGPGTRLTVL.

The chain carries TRBV3-1 and TRBJ2-1; D is perhaps TRBD2 (5 bases). The CDR3 runs 13 residues. The ends were cut back, 0 bases at V and 7 bases at J, with 7 bases in the middle. The germline CDR1 and CDR2 sequences are LGHDT and YNNKEL (reference sequence). In DNA, the CDR3 is TGTGCCAGCAGCCAAGAGGACTCGAATGAGCAGTTCTTC. Its translation is CASSQEDSNEQFF.

This chain uses TRBV7-2 with TRBJ2-2; 7 bases fit TRBD2. This CDR3 contains 15 residues. Germline V lookup: CDR1 SGHTA, CDR2 FQGNSA. The trim removed 5 bases at V and 4 bases at J, leaving 7 bases unmatched. The CDR3 DNA follows: TGTGCCAGCAGCCAGCTGGGGGGGAGCACCGGGGAGCTGTTTTTT. Its translation: CASSQLGGSTGELFF.

J is TRBJ2-7 and V is TRBV7-6; 7 bases fit TRBD1. The CDR3 length is 11 residues. V lost 4 bases and J lost 13; bases outside the gene matches: 7. From germline, CDR1 is SGHVS and CDR2 FNYEAQ. CDR3 DNA: TGTGCCAGCAGCTCTGGACAGGAATTATACGTC. Its protein is CASSSGQELYV.

Of note for this clonotype: A much larger clonotype is one base distant, so this may be a read error. The chain recombines TRBV29-1 with TRBJ2-1; D remains unclear. Germline V gene data show CDR1 as SQVTM and CDR2 as ANQGSEA. This CDR3 is 14 amino acids long. CDR3 in DNA: TGCGGCGTTGACGCCTCAGGCACCTACAATGAGCAGTTCTTC. Translating gives CGVDASGTYNEQFF.

This clonotype occurred a few times. This chain uses TRBV20-1 with TRBJ1-6, with a weak D call TRBD1 (5 bases). Trimming shortened V by 3 bases and J by 9 bases, and 9 bases separated the two germline ends. Germline V gene data show CDR1 as DFQATT and CDR2 as SNEGSKA (reference sequence). The CDR3 has 12 amino acids. DNA for the CDR3: TGCAGTGCTAGTCCGGGGGGTTCACCCCTCCACTTT. Its protein is CSASPGGSPLHF.

This clonotype occurred many times. The CDR3 reads CASSSGNLGRGEKLFF. Here the CDR3 DNA reads TGCGCCAGCAGCTCAGGAAATCTGGGGCGCGGTGAAAAACTGTTTTTT. The chain combines TRBV5-1 with TRBJ1-4, with a weak D call TRBD1 (5 bases). Germline-derived CDR1 and CDR2 are SGHRS and YFSETQ. This CDR3 is 16 amino acids long. With 3 bases removed from V and 7 bases from J, the gap between germline ends came to 19 bases.

The chain links TRBV7-2 to TRBJ2-5, with a possible D match to TRBD1 (6 bases). The germline CDR1 and CDR2 sequences are SGHTA and FQGNSA. The CDR3 totals 14 residues. Trimming pared 6 bases from V and 3 bases from J, leaving 14 bases between. As DNA, the CDR3 is TGTGCCAGCAGACCAAGGACAGCAAAAGAGACCCAGTACTTC. Translating it yields CASRPRTAKETQYF.

The V gene is TRBV19, the J gene TRBJ2-1; TRBD2 agrees at 7 bases. CDR1 and CDR2 from the germline V gene are LNHDA and SQIVND (reference sequence). V shed 3 bases and J 0 bases; nucleotides not matched to a gene: 2. The CDR3 covers 15 residues. The CDR3 protein is CASSMGGSSYNEQFF. The CDR3 region has the DNA TGTGCCAGTAGTATGGGGGGGAGCTCCTACAATGAGCAGTTCTTC.

A note on this clonotype: Its ends do not fully match the called genes, so a read error is possible. The J gene is TRBJ1-1, the V gene TRBV10-3, with TRBD1 as a possible D gene (6 bases). This CDR3 spans 14 amino acids. Germline CDR1 ENHRY, CDR2 SYGVKD. CDR3 sequence reads: CAISQEGGGSEAFF. CDR3 bases: TGTGCTATCAGTCAGGAAGGGGGAGGATCTGAAGCTTTCTTT.

This clonotype was picked up one time. One end of the junction does not line up with germline, which may come from a read error. The chain couples TRBV29-1 to TRBJ2-4; D tentatively fits TRBD1 or TRBD2 (5 bases each). Germline CDR1 reads SQVTM; CDR2 reads ANQGSEA. There are 11 residues in the CDR3. The CDR3 sequence: CSAEWGNIQYF. The CDR3 DNA reads TGCAGCGCTGAATGGGGGAACATTCAGTACTTC.

The V gene is TRBV5-1, the J gene TRBJ1-2, with 8 bases aligning to TRBD1. CDR3 size: 14 residues. The germline CDR1 and CDR2 sequences are SGHRS and YFSETQ. J was trimmed by 4 bases and V by 4 bases; bases with no gene match: 6. This CDR3 is CASSTDREGYGYTF. The DNA of the CDR3 is TGCGCCAGCAGCACGGACAGGGAAGGCTATGGCTACACCTTC.

This clonotype has a handful of counts. The J gene is TRBJ1-2, the V gene TRBV28; D call uncertain. The CDR3 has 14 residues. V lost 8 bases, J lost 1 base, and 14 bases lay in between. Germline CDR1 MDHEN, CDR2 SYDVKM. Here the CDR3 DNA reads TGTGCCAGCGAAAGTTCTGTATATAACTATGGCTACACCTTC. It translates to CASESSVYNYGYTF.

In its sample, this clonotype was seen once. A single base separates this from a much larger clone, so it may be a read error. The DNA of the CDR3 is TGTGCCAGCAGCAACCTTCTAGCGAGCACAGCTACGCAGTATTTT. This sequence encodes CASSNLLASTATQYF. The chain recombines TRBV6-1 with TRBJ2-3; possible D gene TRBD2, 6 bases. Germline CDR1 MNHNS, CDR2 SASEGT. The CDR3 consists of 15 residues.

The chain employs TRBV5-4 and TRBJ2-3; D could derive from TRBD1 or TRBD2 (5 bases each). CDR1 is SGHNT, CDR2 YYREEE, per germline (reference sequence). The germline V and J ends were trimmed by 4 bases and 2 bases, with 14 bases remaining between them. The CDR3 is 15 residues long. The CDR3 here is CASSQIGDATDTQYF. In DNA, the CDR3 is TGTGCCAGCAGCCAAATCGGGGACGCCACAGATACGCAGTATTTT. The full variable domain, completed using reference TRBV5-4 and TRBJ2-3, is ETGVTQSPTHLIKTRGQQVTLRCSSQSGHNTVSWYQQALGQGPQFIFQYYREEENGRGNFPPRFSGLQFPNYSSELNVNALELDDSALYLCASSQIGDATDTQYFGPGTRLTVL.

The rearrangement joins TRBV24-1 to TRBJ2-3; D is undetermined. The germline V gene has CDR1 KGHDR and CDR2 SFDVKD. The CDR3 is made up of 15 amino acids. The V and J ends lost 1 base and 1 base respectively, with 8 bases between them. The CDR3 here is CATSDFWDRTDTQYF. CDR3 nucleotide sequence: TGTGCCACCAGTGATTTTTGGGATCGCACAGATACGCAGTATTTT.

For this clonotype: One junction end disagrees with the germline gene, perhaps due to a read error. The chain joins TRBV5-1 to TRBJ2-2, with D possibly being TRBD1 (6 bases). The CDR3 is 17 residues long. CDR1 and CDR2 (germline): SGHRS, YFSETQ. In nucleotides, the CDR3 is TGCGCCAGCAGCTTGGCCGTAAGGGACAAGAACACCGGGGAGCCGTTTTTT. This codes for CASSLAVRDKNTGEPFF.

The sample holds a few counts of this clonotype. J is TRBJ2-5 and V is TRBV29-1; 8 bases map to TRBD1. The CDR3 runs to 14 residues. V lost 2 bases to trimming and J lost 4 bases; unmatched junction nucleotides: 6. Looked up from germline, CDR1 is SQVTM and CDR2 is ANQGSEA. The CDR3 DNA reads TGCAGCGTTGAACCAGACAGGGGTGGAGAGACCCAGTACTTC. Its translation: CSVEPDRGGETQYF.

This clonotype came up a few times. The chain employs TRBV6-1 and TRBJ1-1; 8 bases match TRBD1. V lost 0 bases and J lost 5; bases outside the gene matches: 5. The CDR3 has 15 residues. Looked up from germline, CDR1 is MNHNS and CDR2 is SASEGT. CDR3 region: CASSEAGQGGTEAFF. The CDR3 coding sequence is TGTGCCAGCAGTGAAGCCGGACAGGGCGGGACTGAAGCTTTCTTT.

With respect to this clonotype: One end of the junction is discordant with germline, which a read error may explain. J is TRBJ2-3 and V is TRBV20-1; D not resolved. Germline CDR1 and CDR2: DFQATT and SNEGSKA (reference sequence). The CDR3 runs to 15 residues. The CDR3 loop is CSAVRLDSRTDAQYF. For the CDR3, the DNA is TGCAGTGCTGTAAGACTCGACTCCCGCACAGATGCGCAGTATTTT.

The sample holds a few counts of this clonotype. The V gene is TRBV12-3 or TRBV12-4, the J gene TRBJ2-1; 10 bases line up with TRBD1. J lost 7 bases, V lost 6 bases, and 9 bases had no gene match. The CDR3 has 15 residues. As DNA, the CDR3 is TGTGCCAGCAGCTTTTGGGCGGGACAGGGGAATGAGCAGTTCTTC. Protein product: CASSFWAGQGNEQFF.

This clonotype has just a few counts. This rearrangement joins TRBV9 to TRBJ2-5, with 8 bases fitting TRBD1. Looked up from germline, CDR1 is SGDLS and CDR2 is YYNGEE. The CDR3 contains 14 residues. Trimming took 3 bases from V and 5 from J; bases not matched to a gene: 6. Written as DNA, the CDR3 is TGTGCCAGCAGCGCCCAGGGGGCGTCGGAGACCCAGTACTTC. Its translation is CASSAQGASETQYF.

V usage is TRBV7-9 and J usage is TRBJ1-1, with D uncertain. The CDR3 has 16 residues. The germline V gene encodes CDR1 SEHNR and CDR2 FQNEAQ (reference sequence). V dropped 1 base and J dropped 0 bases, with 12 bases sitting between them. CDR3 loop: CASSLGTGFLNTEAFF. DNA of the CDR3: TGTGCCAGCAGCTTAGGGACGGGGTTCTTGAACACTGAAGCTTTCTTT.

This clonotype has more than one count but fewer than ten. The rearrangement links TRBV10-3 to TRBJ2-1; TRBD1 aligns across 8 bases. Germline lookup yields CDR1 ENHRY and CDR2 SYGVKD. The CDR3 length is 15 residues. Germline trimming cut 6 bases from V and 7 bases from J; bases unmatched to any gene: 11. The CDR3 reads CAIREDRGNSNEQFF. The CDR3 DNA sequence: TGTGCCATCAGGGAAGACAGGGGAAATTCGAATGAGCAGTTCTTC.

The chain combines TRBV20-1 with TRBJ1-2; D is unclear. The germline gives CDR1 DFQATT, CDR2 SNEGSKA (reference sequence). Between the trimmed V and J ends, which lost 1 base and 4 bases, there was a span of 13 bases. There are 14 residues in the CDR3. The CDR3 sequence is CSARVARGLYGYTF. The DNA of the CDR3 is TGCAGTGCTAGAGTGGCGAGAGGGCTCTATGGCTACACCTTC.

In its sample, this clonotype was seen a few times. The chain combines TRBV24-1 with TRBJ2-1; 10 nucleotides align to TRBD2. Trimming at V came to 4 bases and at J to 7 bases, leaving 12 bases not matched to a gene. The germline V gene has CDR1 KGHDR and CDR2 SFDVKD. This CDR3 spans 17 amino acids. Here the CDR3 reads CATSDPGLADKPNEQFF. The CDR3 DNA reads as TGTGCCACCAGTGACCCTGGACTAGCGGATAAGCCTAATGAGCAGTTCTTC.